This entry concerns a single TCR beta chain. This receptor's antigen is unknown. No base qualities exist here, and no much larger clone lies one base off it. Library prep was done by 5' RACE. The sequencer listed for this sample is Illumina HiSeq 2000. A universal primer binding site was introduced by template switching, and a unique molecular identifier was present in the final cDNA, enabling accurate counting of TCR cDNA molecules. Specific primers in the conserved constant-segment region were used to synthesize first-strand cDNA for TCR alpha and beta chains. To control for contamination, each cDNA library was double barcoded with a SMART-Mk sample barcode plus Illumina barcodes. Two successive PCR steps introduced TruSeq adapter sequences along with Illumina sample barcodes. The Illumina HiSeq platform was used with custom primers to sequence TCR alpha and beta cDNA libraries. As for the original processing: MiGEC was used to process raw reads and extract unique molecular identifiers, and MiXCR was used to find CDR3 positions. For each individual, recombination models were inferred using an EM algorithm with the repgenHMM and IGoR tools. Shared clonotypes were analyzed with the tcR package in R, and sharing was normalized by the product of cloneset sizes. To study raw recombination free of thymic and clonal selection effects, out-of-frame nonproductive sequences were analyzed. In-frame beta chains were kept once TCRdb had trimmed the public reads at Q25 with fastp and called clones with MiXCR. All rows with the same CDR3 protein become a single entry with the most common DNA and genes. These V and J calls originate from TCRdb's pipeline instead of the authors' own analysis. For this sample there are 200,000 to 250,000 distinct CDR3 sequences; roughly a tenth appear just once. The ten largest clones represent about 9% of the sample.

The data are from a study of identical twins (dated by TCRdb to the mid-2010s). With respect to the entire study: To test whether fetal clonotypes persist, this study deep-sequenced TCR alpha and beta repertoires from monozygotic twins, from unrelated adults of various ages, and from cord blood. Replicate twin experiments were performed at different times using different library preparation protocols to rule out contamination.

Overall study results and their limits: Fewer insertions were carried by abundant cord blood beta clonotypes; a weaker similar trend was observed in young adult naive repertoires, while no such trend was observed in memory repertoires. Invariant T cells such as MAIT and iNKT could partly confound zero-insertion analyses, although diverse VJ usage argued against such confounding for most clonotypes. Conclusions relied on cross-sectional statistical analysis, since the same donors could not be followed over many years. The excess sharing between twins in beta out-of-frame sequences was weaker because fewer shared sequences reduced the signal-to-noise ratio. In monozygotic twins, out-of-frame TCR alpha sharing was systematically underestimated by recombination models, although the models agreed with sharing between unrelated individuals. Compared with coincidental sharing between unrelated individuals, an excess of low generation-probability sequences was observed among out-of-frame TCR alpha sequences shared between twins.

All donors were healthy Caucasians. Miltenyi CD45RO+ enrichment and human naive T-cell isolation kits were used to isolate memory (CD45RO+) and naive T cells from PBMC. The junction carries 9 bases between V and J, which are trimmed by 3 bases and 0 bases respectively. From the germline V gene, CDR1 is SGHRS and CDR2 is YFSETQ. The CDR3 starts with the cysteine, ends with the phenylalanine, and has 15 residues. CDR3 DNA only is kept here, 45 bases in frame from base 1. The specimen sequenced was memory T cells sorted from blood. What this sample's cell subset or site label stands for: CD45RO+ enriched T cells. The receptor comes from a man aged 50-60 years in good health. The chain joins TRBV5-1 to TRBJ2-2, and possibly TRBD2, on 6 matching bases. The DNA is as follows: TGCGCCAGCAGCTGGGCGGGGTCGAACACCGGGGAGCTGTTTTTT. Its translation reads: CASSWAGSNTGELFF.